The present T cell receptor beta chain was sequenced within a study of blood T cell repertoires in COVID-19. On the study more broadly: PBMCs, B-cell-depleted T cells, or T cells were the source of the cDNA or gDNA that made up the material.

V was clipped by 8 bases and J by 0 bases, with 5 bases between them. CDR3 size: 12 residues. Produced via immunoSEQ multiplex PCR; TCRdb's table is partial and in-frame only. The sample contains roughly 180,000 clones, approximately 87% of which appear only once. The genes are TRBV12-3 or TRBV12-4 and TRBJ1-5; D call uncertain. The sequence derives from a man between 65 and 85 years old with active or convalescent COVID-19. Sequenced sample: peripheral blood. The CDR3 here is CASQNSNQPQHF. CDR3 DNA sequence: TGTGCCAGCCAAAATAGCAATCAGCCCCAGCATTTT.